One and the same sample provided the 3 T cell receptor beta chains below, sequenced in a study of T-cell reconstitution after alpha-beta-depleted transplantation in children. Unique molecular identifiers were built into the TCRbeta library. TCRdb processed the PCR reads anew with MiXCR; each CDR3 protein has one entry. The repertoire has 170,000 or so distinct CDR3 sequences, about 6.4% of them found once; the top ten carry 3% to 3.5%. Sequencing was performed on PBMCs from the stem cell graft donor, taken from the stem cell graft. Receptor source: a human donor who donated a stem cell graft to a child with Wiskott-Aldrich syndrome.

This clonotype was seen more than once but under ten times. This chain uses TRBV6-5 with TRBJ2-1, with 11 bases fitting TRBD2. The J segment lost 4 bases and the V segment lost 2 bases, leaving 10 bases of the junction unmatched. There are 18 residues in the CDR3. Germline lookup yields CDR1 MNHEY and CDR2 SVGAGI. The CDR3 here is CASSYALLAGGGYNEQFF. Written as DNA, the CDR3 is TGTGCCAGCAGTTACGCCCTATTAGCGGGAGGGGGTTACAATGAGCAGTTCTTC.

This clonotype appeared many times. This sequence joins TRBV12-3 or TRBV12-4 and TRBJ2-3; 7 nucleotides align to TRBD2. Trimming cost V 5 bases and J 10 bases; bases outside gene matches: 15. The CDR3 contains 15 residues. The chain's CDR3 is CASSPARAGEAAQYF. The CDR3 DNA follows: TGTGCCAGCAGTCCCGCTCGGGCGGGAGAAGCAGCGCAGTATTTT.

This clonotype was counted many times. V and J are TRBV5-1 and TRBJ2-3; D ambiguous. Looked up from germline, CDR1 is SGHRS and CDR2 is YFSETQ. This CDR3 is built from 15 residues. The V gene lost 4 bases and the J gene lost 1 base, with 13 bases spanning the gap. CDR3 region: CASSPSLVGTDTQYF. CDR3 in DNA: TGCGCCAGCAGCCCTTCGTTGGTTGGCACAGATACGCAGTATTTT.